The entry below describes one TCR beta chain. This specimen comes from a study of monozygotic twins with inflammatory bowel disease. TCRdb re-called the 5' RACE reads and catalogs CDR3 proteins one per entry, DNA excluded. This listing includes approximately 390,000 distinct CDR3 sequences. The CDR3 loop spans 15 amino acids. Germline CDR1 and CDR2: SGHRS and YFSETQ. Source material: blood. The genes are TRBV5-1 and TRBJ1-2. This clonotype originated in a human donor with ulcerative colitis or Crohn's disease, or a healthy co-twin of an affected twin (not recorded which). The CDR3 reads CASSPERVLNYGYTF. The whole variable domain, remainder taken from reference TRBV5-1 and TRBJ1-2, is KAGVTQTPRYLIKTRGQQVTLSCSPISGHRSVSWYQQTPGQGLQFLFEYFSETQRNKGNFPGRFSGRQFSNSRSEMNVSTLELGDSALYLCASSPERVLNYGYTFGSGTRLTVV.